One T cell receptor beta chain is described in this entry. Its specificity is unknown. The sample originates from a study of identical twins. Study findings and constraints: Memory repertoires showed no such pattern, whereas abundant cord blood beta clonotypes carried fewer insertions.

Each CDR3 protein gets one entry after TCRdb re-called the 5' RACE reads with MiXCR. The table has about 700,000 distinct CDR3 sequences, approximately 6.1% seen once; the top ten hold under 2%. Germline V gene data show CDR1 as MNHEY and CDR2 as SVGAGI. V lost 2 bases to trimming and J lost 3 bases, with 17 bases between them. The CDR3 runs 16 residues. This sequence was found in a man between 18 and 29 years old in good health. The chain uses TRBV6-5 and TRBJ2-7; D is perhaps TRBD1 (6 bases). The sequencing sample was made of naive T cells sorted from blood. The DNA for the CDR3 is TGTGCCAGCAGTTACCCTACAGGGAAGGTAGGCTACGAGCAGTACTTC. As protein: CASSYPTGKVGYEQYF.